This T cell receptor (beta chain) was recorded in a study of shared clonotypes between healthy human individuals. Study information: Each donor's CD4 naive and CD4 memory cells filled three plates apiece, CD8 naive two, and CD8 memory one.

The assay was immunoSEQ multiplex PCR, and TCRdb's table has in-frame clones only and misses some. This sample has millions of clones; about 95% occur once, and the top ten carry approximately 1.2%. To note about this clone: Its antigen remains unknown.

Study-level results: The naive CD4 repertoires of a few donors were compared, and approximately 4.5% of clonotypes were shared. Clonotypes which were not shared had lower generation probabilities than clonotypes that all four donors shared. Naive subsets typically showed greater estimated richness than memory subsets.

Positive CCR7 selection of CD45RO-negative cells yielded the naive CD8 cells, and terminally differentiated effector memory CD45RA+ cells were excluded. CDR1 is SGDLS, CDR2 YYNGEE, per germline. This CDR3 is 16 amino acids long. Deletions cut 0 bases from V and 4 bases from J, with 14 bases between. The chain has TRBV9 and TRBJ2-1, with D perhaps assigned TRBD1 or TRBD2 (5 bases each). Source material: naive CD8+ T cells sorted from blood. This TCR came from a man aged 18 to 35 in good health. The CDR3 spells CASSVVGERTYNEQFF. The CDR3 region has the DNA TGTGCCAGCAGCGTAGTAGGGGAGAGGACATACAATGAGCAGTTCTTC.